The 7 T cell receptor beta chains below were found in one sample sequenced in a study of molecular identifiers for immune sequencing clone quantification. A single record per CDR3 protein comes from TCRdb applying MiXCR to the PCR reads. The table lists a few hundred thousand distinct CDR3 sequences, around 23% of them singletons. Sequencing was carried out using naive CD8+ T cells from blood, with Jurkat cell RNA spiked in. Subset described: FACS-sorted CD8+CD4-CCR7+CD45RA+ naive T cells. All receptors come from a human donor in good health. Some libraries in this study had Jurkat cell RNA spiked in.

V is TRBV7-2 and J is TRBJ2-7, with a weak D call TRBD2 (5 bases). Germline V gives CDR1 SGHTA, CDR2 FQGNSA. Between the trimmed V and J ends, which lost 3 bases and 3 bases, there was a span of 9 bases. The CDR3 spans 13 residues. CDR3 protein: CASSFHRGYEQYF. The CDR3 DNA reads as TGTGCCAGCAGCTTTCACCGGGGCTACGAGCAGTACTTC.

This clonotype was seen repeatedly, ten times or more. V gene TRBV20-1 combines with J gene TRBJ2-7; 9 nucleotides agree with TRBD1. The CDR3 length is 15 residues. Germline assignment: CDR1 DFQATT and CDR2 SNEGSKA (reference sequence). V lost 5 bases and J lost 2; bases outside the gene matches: 10. The CDR3 region is CSAYPRGQGTYEQYF. DNA of the CDR3: TGCAGTGCTTACCCACGGGGACAGGGCACCTACGAGCAGTACTTC.

This clonotype came up a few times. J is TRBJ2-3 and V is TRBV12-3 or TRBV12-4; D may be TRBD1 (5 bases). The CDR3 length is 14 residues. The V gene lost 7 bases and the J gene lost 0 bases, with 11 bases spanning the gap. The CDR3 here is CASTRTTSTDTQYF. The CDR3 DNA sequence: TGTGCCAGCACTCGGACAACCAGCACAGATACGCAGTATTTT.

Concerning this clonotype itself: At one end, the junction sequence differs from germline, possibly due to a read error. V gene TRBV24-1 combines with J gene TRBJ2-1; 9 bases fit TRBD2. The germline CDR1 and CDR2 sequences are KGHDR and SFDVKD. The CDR3 loop spans 17 amino acids. CDR3 sequence reads: CATSDWIAGEAYNERFF. The CDR3 DNA sequence: TGTGCCACCAGTGATTGGATAGCGGGAGAGGCCTACAATGAGCGGTTCTTC.

A note on this clonotype: Given a much more abundant clone one base away, this may be a read error. This chain links TRBV12-5 with TRBJ2-7; D may be TRBD1 (5 bases). The CDR3 extends over 14 amino acids. Trimming took off 7 bases at V and 2 bases at J, with 15 bases between the two ends. Germline CDR1 LGHNT, CDR2 FRNRAP. The CDR3 loop reads CASAFGPGTYEQYF. The CDR3 nucleotides read TGTGCTAGTGCCTTTGGCCCAGGGACCTACGAGCAGTACTTC.

In regard to this clonotype: The conserved closing phenylalanine or tryptophan is absent in this CDR3, likely reflecting a read error. CDR3 DNA: TGTGCCAGCAGCGTAGCTACAACAGCCGATTCACCCCTCCACTTG. This codes for CASSVATTADSPLHL. The chain combines TRBV9 with TRBJ1-6; no definite D call. Germline CDR1 is SGDLS and CDR2 is YYNGEE. V lost 0 bases and J 8 bases, leaving 12 bases between the germline ends. This CDR3 contains 15 residues.

This clonotype was seen a few times. This chain connects TRBV9 to TRBJ2-5; TRBD2 aligns across 8 bases. Trimming removed 4 bases from V and 2 bases from J; junction bases left unmatched: 7. This CDR3 region has 15 residues. Germline CDR1 is SGDLS and CDR2 is YYNGEE. The CDR3, as DNA: TGTGCCAGCAGCCGCGGGGCTAGCGGGCAAGAGACCCAGTACTTC. Its protein product is CASSRGASGQETQYF.